This TCR beta chain is drawn from a study of vaccination effects on CD4 cells after COVID-19. Measured with immunoSEQ multiplex PCR; TCRdb has only the in-frame clones, and not every one. The data show approximately 28,000 clones, over 55% seen once. Regarding this clone: The antigen is undetermined.

Trimming took 1 base from V and 6 from J, leaving 10 bases between them. Germline V gives CDR1 SGHDN, CDR2 FVKESK. The CDR3 extends over 13 amino acids. Antigen-specific CD4+ T cell clonotypes were called by their expansion after viral peptide-pool culture in ViraFEST. Following culture for around 9 days, CD4+ T cells were isolated. Participants completed two doses of the BNT162b2 or mRNA-1273 vaccine. Findings and limits, study-wide: Only a few convalescent patients and no early post-infection timepoints featured in the study.

Sequencing was performed on CD4+ T cells from PBMCs cultured with HCoV-NL63 spike peptides, taken after COVID-19 vaccination. This sequence joins TRBV14 and TRBJ2-7; D is tentatively TRBD1 or TRBD2 (6 bases each). This clonotype was obtained from a human donor who received a COVID-19 vaccine. CDR3 sequence: CASSQVQGGEQYF. CDR3 nucleotides: TGTGCCAGCAGCCAAGTACAGGGAGGCGAGCAGTACTTC.